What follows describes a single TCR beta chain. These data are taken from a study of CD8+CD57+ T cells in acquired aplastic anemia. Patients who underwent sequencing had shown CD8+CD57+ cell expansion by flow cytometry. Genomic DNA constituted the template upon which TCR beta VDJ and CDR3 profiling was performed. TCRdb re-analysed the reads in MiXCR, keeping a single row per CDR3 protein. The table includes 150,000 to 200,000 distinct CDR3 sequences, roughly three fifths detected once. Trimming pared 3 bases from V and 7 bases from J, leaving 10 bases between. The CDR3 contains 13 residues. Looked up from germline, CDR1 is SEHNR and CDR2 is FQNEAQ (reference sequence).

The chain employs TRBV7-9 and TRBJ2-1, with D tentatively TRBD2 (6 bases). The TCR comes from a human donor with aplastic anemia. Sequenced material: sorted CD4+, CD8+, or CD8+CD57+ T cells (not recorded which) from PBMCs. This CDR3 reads CASSFGGLNEQFF. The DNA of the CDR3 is TGTGCCAGCAGCTTTGGGGGGTTGAATGAGCAGTTCTTC.